The present TCR beta chain was sequenced within a study of PD-1 blockade in classical Hodgkin lymphoma. Here immunoSEQ multiplex PCR was the method, and the copy in TCRdb shows in-frame clones only, minus some. The table has around 92,000 clones, 65% to 85% seen once. Regarding time point: cycle 4 day 1 (C4D1), after more than five weeks of nivolumab. Every patient relapsed after autologous stem cell transplantation, and brentuximab vedotin exposure varied. Germline V lookup: CDR1 MDHEN, CDR2 SYDVKM. CDR3 length: 16 residues. Losses at the gene ends were 3 bases for V and 4 bases for J; bases not matched to a gene: 5. In this sample, this clone turned up a few times.

The sample was peripheral blood mononuclear cells (PBMCs), taken before the fourth cycle of nivolumab. The sequence derives from a human donor with classical Hodgkin lymphoma. The chain recombines TRBV28 with TRBJ2-5, with 13 bases aligning to TRBD2. CDR3 sequence: CASSFGLAGVGETQYF. The CDR3 bases are TGTGCCAGCAGTTTCGGACTAGCGGGAGTCGGAGAGACCCAGTACTTC.